Detailed here is one T cell receptor (beta chain). Its antigen is unidentified. This sample stems from a study of T-cell reconstitution after alpha-beta-depleted transplantation in children. Study results and limitations: T-cell counts and diversity at one year post-transplant came mainly from newly produced T cells.

Unique molecular identifiers were incorporated during preparation of the TCRbeta library. One entry per CDR3 protein results from TCRdb running MiXCR on the PCR reads. The table lists approximately 500,000 distinct CDR3 sequences, approximately 10% of them singletons. The germline CDR1 and CDR2 sequences are MNHEY and SVGAGI. The CDR3 length is 16 residues. V was pared by 0 bases and J by 0 bases, with 0 bases of the junction left unmatched. The rearrangement links TRBV6-5 to TRBJ2-7, with 12 bases identical to TRBD2. This receptor was obtained from a child aged 2 to 15 with inherited bone marrow failure, due to receive a stem cell transplant. The sequencing here drew on PBMCs, taken before TCRalphabeta/CD19-depleted stem cell transplant. The CDR3 reads CASSYSTSGSSYEQYF. The CDR3 DNA reads TGTGCCAGCAGTTACTCGACTAGCGGGAGCTCCTACGAGCAGTACTTC.